This T cell receptor beta chain appears in the sequencing data of a study of T cell repertoires in cytomegalovirus infection. The wider study: It can be stated that public TCR beta signatures indicated CMV infection as well as a matching HLA type.

This clonotype was seen a few times. As yet, its antigen is unknown. The study, taken as a whole, reports: CMV-specific TCR beta clonotypes restricted by HLA-C dominated the ex vivo response. Frequencies of public TCR beta families were cumulated, and this identified carriers of CMV plus the relevant HLA.

From the reads, TCRdb called clonotypes with MiXCR, one entry per CDR3 protein. The sample has around 550,000 distinct CDR3 sequences, more than 20% seen once; the top ten hold about 12%. The clonotype was recovered from a human donor in good health (CMV status not recorded). Some clones in this sample may be carry-over from other donors' samples. Sequences were obtained from PBMCs.

The CDR3: CAISLQARTEAFF. In DNA form, the CDR3 reads TGTGCCATCAGCCTTCAAGCTCGGACTGAAGCTTTCTTT. The chain has TRBV10-3 and TRBJ1-1; D uncertain. V lost 6 bases and J 5 bases, leaving 13 bases between the germline ends. The CDR3 has 13 residues. Germline V CDR1 and CDR2: ENHRY, SYGVKD.